The source of this T cell receptor (beta chain) is a study of shared clonotypes between healthy human individuals (dated by TCRdb to the early 2020s). Context from the whole study: The cohort comprised two women and a few men aged 18 to 49 years. To estimate repertoire size and how much clonotypes are shared between individuals, the study performed deep sequencing of blood TCR repertoires from five healthy adults. Leukapheresis yielded between about 0.85 and 9.5 billion PBMCs per donor. To increase sequencing depth and limit assay-specific biases, TCR repertoire library preparation and sequencing were carried out by different laboratories using diverse techniques. The research as a whole found: Pairwise subsampling indicated that sequencing depth was expected to affect the degree of clonotype sharing among donors. Sampling was restricted to blood, and TCR repertoires in tissues likely differ from the TCR repertoires found in blood. The genetic and exposure-history diversity represented was limited by the small number of donors.

V ends up 5 bases short and J 0 bases short, with an unmatched junction base count of 1. The CDR3 measures 13 amino acids from cysteine to phenylalanine. Just the 39-base CDR3 DNA is kept, in frame starting at base 1. Sequences ENHRY (CDR1) and SYGVKD (CDR2) are obtained from the germline V gene. TCR CDR3 regions were amplified from genomic DNA by multiplex PCR using the deep immunoSEQ assay. For each cell subset, the extracted genomic DNA was distributed evenly across all wells of several immunoSEQ 96-well plates, and each plate served as one replicate. For unsorted PBMC, roughly 330 ng of genomic DNA, equivalent to about 30,000 T cell genomes, went into each replicate PCR. Unsorted PBMC genomic DNA was sequenced across ten immunoSEQ deep assay plates. Purified libraries were quantified with a Qubit 3.0 fluorometer, sized on a Bioanalyzer 2100, and re-quantified with the KAPA Library Quantification kit. A separate single-read 150-cycle Illumina NextSeq 550 flow cell was used to sequence each immunoSEQ 96-well plate. Regarding the original processing steps: Because the immunoSEQ output held only junctional sequences and lacked quality scores, the filtering could not match the filtering applied to full-length reads. Sequences were annotated with PyIR, a Python wrapper for IgBLAST v1.9, using IMGT germline references to assign V/J genes and CDR3. Reads were removed for weak V/J assignments (E-value above 1e-6), missing CDR3, stop codons, out-of-frame junctions, or ambiguous translated residues. A V3J clonotype was defined by an identical inferred V gene, J gene, and CDR3 amino acid sequence. The percentage overlap between two repertoires was calculated by dividing the number of shared unique clonotypes by the size of the smaller repertoire. RTK rarefaction, the Chao1 estimator, and Recon v2.1 estimates of unobserved clonotypes were used to assess repertoire richness. TCRdb limited this immuneACCESS table to in-frame rearrangements with V and J called. A share of clones is missing; checked studies link under half to unresolved V genes, and the rest is unexplained. V, J and clone size are those of that table, while D and trimming were read from the DNA. Counted in this sample were about 490,000 clones; around 80% of them appeared once. The top ten clonotypes cover 13% of the sample.

In the case of this clone: Its antigen is unknown. The input lacks base qualities; no much larger clone sits a single base away.

The donors were healthy, HIV-negative adults with no recently reported acute infections or vaccinations. Every donor was a Caucasian adult residing in Nashville, Tennessee, USA. In the unsorted samples, 90 million or so PBMCs were counted, and genomic DNA was extracted using the QIAamp DNA Blood Mini kit. Blood was obtained by leukapheresis, after which PBMCs were separated by Ficoll-Histopaque density gradient centrifugation and cryopreserved in liquid nitrogen vapor phase. The sequencing input was PBMCs. The TCR was taken from a woman aged 40 to 55 in good health. Some clones in this sample may be carry-over from other donors' samples. The V and J segments used are TRBV10-3 and TRBJ2-7, and 7 junction bases match TRBD2. The encoded CDR3 is CAISRTSSYEQYF. The sequenced DNA: TGTGCCATCAGTAGGACTAGCTCCTACGAGCAGTACTTC.